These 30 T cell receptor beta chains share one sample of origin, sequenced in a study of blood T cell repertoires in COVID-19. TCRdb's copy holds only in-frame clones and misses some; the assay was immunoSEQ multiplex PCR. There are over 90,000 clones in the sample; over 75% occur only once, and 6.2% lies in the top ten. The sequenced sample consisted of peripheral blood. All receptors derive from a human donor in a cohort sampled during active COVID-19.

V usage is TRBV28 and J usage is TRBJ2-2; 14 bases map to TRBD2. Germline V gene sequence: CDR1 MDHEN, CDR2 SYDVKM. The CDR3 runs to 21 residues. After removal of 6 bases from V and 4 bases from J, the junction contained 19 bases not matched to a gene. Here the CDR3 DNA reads TGTGCCAGCAGCTACATTGACCCCGGGACTAGCGGGAGTTCGGGCACCGGGGAGCTGTTTTTT. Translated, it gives CASSYIDPGTSGSSGTGELFF.

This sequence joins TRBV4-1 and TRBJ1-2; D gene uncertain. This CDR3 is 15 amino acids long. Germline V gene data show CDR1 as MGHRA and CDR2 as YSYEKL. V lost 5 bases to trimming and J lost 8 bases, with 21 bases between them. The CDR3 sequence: CASSFGGLRKGGYTF. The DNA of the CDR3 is TGCGCCAGCAGCTTCGGCGGGCTCCGTAAGGGAGGCTACACCTTC.

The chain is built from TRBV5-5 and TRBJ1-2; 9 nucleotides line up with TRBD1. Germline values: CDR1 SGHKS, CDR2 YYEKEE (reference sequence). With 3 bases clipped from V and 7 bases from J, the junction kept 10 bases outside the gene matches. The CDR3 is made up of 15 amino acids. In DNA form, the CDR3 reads TGTGCCAGCAGCTCCCCCGGGACAGGGTTCGGTGGCTACACCTTC. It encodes CASSSPGTGFGGYTF.

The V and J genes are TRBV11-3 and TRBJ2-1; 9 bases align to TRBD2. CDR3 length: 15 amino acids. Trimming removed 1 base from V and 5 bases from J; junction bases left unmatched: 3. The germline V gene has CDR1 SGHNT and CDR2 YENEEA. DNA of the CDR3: TGTGCCAGCAGCTTAGCCCTAGCGGGAAACAATGAGCAGTTCTTC. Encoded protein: CASSLALAGNNEQFF. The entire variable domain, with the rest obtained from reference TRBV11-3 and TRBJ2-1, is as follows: EAGVVQSPRYKIIEKKQPVAFWCNPISGHNTLYWYLQNLGQGPELLIRYENEEAVDDSQLPKDRFSAERLKGVDSTLKIQPAELGDSAVYLCASSLALAGNNEQFFGPGTRLTVL.

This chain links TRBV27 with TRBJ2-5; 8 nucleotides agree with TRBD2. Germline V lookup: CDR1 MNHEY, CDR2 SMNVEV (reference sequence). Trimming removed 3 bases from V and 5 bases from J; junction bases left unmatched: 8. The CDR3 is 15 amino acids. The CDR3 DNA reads TGTGCCAGCAGTTTGTCGGGACTAGGGCGGGAGACCCAGTACTTC. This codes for CASSLSGLGRETQYF.

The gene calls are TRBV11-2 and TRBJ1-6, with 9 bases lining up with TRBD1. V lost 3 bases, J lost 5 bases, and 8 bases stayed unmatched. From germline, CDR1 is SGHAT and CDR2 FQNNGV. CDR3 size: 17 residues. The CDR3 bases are TGTGCCAGCAGCTTTCCCCCGGACAGGGGTAATAATTCACCCCTCCACTTT. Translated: CASSFPPDRGNNSPLHF.

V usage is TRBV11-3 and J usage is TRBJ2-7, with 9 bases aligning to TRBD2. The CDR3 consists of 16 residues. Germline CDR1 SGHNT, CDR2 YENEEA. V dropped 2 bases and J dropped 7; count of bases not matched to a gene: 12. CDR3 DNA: TGTGCCAGCAGCTTAAGTCCGACTAGCGGAACGGGGGAGCAGTACTTC. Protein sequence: CASSLSPTSGTGEQYF. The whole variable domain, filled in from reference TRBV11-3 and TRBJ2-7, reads EAGVVQSPRYKIIEKKQPVAFWCNPISGHNTLYWYLQNLGQGPELLIRYENEEAVDDSQLPKDRFSAERLKGVDSTLKIQPAELGDSAVYLCASSLSPTSGTGEQYFGPGTRLTVT.

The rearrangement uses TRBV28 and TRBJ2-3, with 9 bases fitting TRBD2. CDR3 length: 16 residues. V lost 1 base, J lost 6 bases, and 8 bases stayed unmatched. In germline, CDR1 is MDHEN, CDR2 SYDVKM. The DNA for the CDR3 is TGTGCCAGCAGTTTATTTGGCGGGGGGGCAGCTGATACGCAGTATTTT. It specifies CASSLFGGGAADTQYF.

The CDR3 region is CASSSSRGLGYGYTF. CDR3 DNA sequence: TGTGCCAGCAGCTCAAGCCGGGGACTGGGCTATGGCTACACCTTC. The chain couples TRBV7-9 to TRBJ1-2; the D gene is possibly TRBD1 (5 bases). V lost 4 bases and J lost 4, with 16 bases in between. This CDR3 has 15 residues. Germline lookup yields CDR1 SEHNR and CDR2 FQNEAQ (reference sequence).

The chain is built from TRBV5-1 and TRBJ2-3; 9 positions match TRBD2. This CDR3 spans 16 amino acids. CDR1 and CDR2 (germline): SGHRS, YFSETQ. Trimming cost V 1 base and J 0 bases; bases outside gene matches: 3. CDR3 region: CASSLRGTSSTDTQYF. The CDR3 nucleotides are TGCGCCAGCAGCTTGAGGGGGACTAGCAGCACAGATACGCAGTATTTT.

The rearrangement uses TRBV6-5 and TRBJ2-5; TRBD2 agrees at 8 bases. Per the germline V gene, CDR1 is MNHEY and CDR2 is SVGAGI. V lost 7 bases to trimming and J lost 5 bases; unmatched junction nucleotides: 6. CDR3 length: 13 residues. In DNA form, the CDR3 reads TGTGCCAGCACCCCGGGGGGGGGCGAGACCCAGTACTTC. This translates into CASTPGGGETQYF.

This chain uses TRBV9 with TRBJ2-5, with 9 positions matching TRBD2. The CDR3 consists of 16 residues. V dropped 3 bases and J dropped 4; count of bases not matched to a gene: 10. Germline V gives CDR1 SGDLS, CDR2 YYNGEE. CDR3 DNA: TGTGCCAGCAGCGCCGGGACTAGCATTTTTTTAGAGACCCAGTACTTC. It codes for CASSAGTSIFLETQYF.

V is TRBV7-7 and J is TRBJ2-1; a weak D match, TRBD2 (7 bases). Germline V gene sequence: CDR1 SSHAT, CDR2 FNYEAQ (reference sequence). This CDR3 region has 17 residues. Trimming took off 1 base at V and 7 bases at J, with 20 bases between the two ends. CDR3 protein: CASSLGGGPRDWNEQFF. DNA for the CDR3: TGTGCCAGCAGCTTAGGCGGGGGCCCTCGAGATTGGAATGAGCAGTTCTTC. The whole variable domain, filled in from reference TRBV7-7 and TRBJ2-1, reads GAGVSQSPRYKVTKRGQDVTLRCDPISSHATLYWYQQALGQGPEFLTYFNYEAQPDKSGLPSDRFSAERPEGSISTLTIQRTEQRDSAMYRCASSLGGGPRDWNEQFFGPGTRLTVL.

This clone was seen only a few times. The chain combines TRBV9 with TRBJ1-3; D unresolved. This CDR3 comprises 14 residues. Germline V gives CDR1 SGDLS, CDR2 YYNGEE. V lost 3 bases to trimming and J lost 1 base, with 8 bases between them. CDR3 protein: CASSDGWSGNTIYF. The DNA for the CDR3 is TGTGCCAGCAGCGACGGGTGGTCTGGAAACACCATATATTTT.

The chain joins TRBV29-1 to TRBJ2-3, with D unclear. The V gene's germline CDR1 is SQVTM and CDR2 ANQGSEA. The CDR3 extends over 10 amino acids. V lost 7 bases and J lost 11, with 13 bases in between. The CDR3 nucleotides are TGCAGCGCTGAGCAACCGGTGCAGTATTTT. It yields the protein CSAEQPVQYF.

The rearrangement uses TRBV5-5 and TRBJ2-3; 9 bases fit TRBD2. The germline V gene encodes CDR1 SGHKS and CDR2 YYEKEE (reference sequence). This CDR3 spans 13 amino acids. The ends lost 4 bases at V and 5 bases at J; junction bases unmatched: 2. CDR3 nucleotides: TGTGCCAGCAGCCCTAGCGGGGTAGATACGCAGTATTTT. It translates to CASSPSGVDTQYF. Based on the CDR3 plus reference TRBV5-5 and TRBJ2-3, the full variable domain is DAGVTQSPTHLIKTRGQQVTLRCSPISGHKSVSWYQQVLGQGPQFIFQYYEKEERGRGNFPDRFSARQFPNYSSELNVNALLLGDSALYLCASSPSGVDTQYFGPGTRLTVL.

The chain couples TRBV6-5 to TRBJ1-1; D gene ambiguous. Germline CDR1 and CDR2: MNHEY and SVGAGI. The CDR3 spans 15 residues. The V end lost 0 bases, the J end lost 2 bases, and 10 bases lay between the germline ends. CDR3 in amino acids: CASSYSSTYNTEAFF. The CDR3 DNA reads TGTGCCAGCAGTTACTCGAGCACGTATAACACTGAAGCTTTCTTT.

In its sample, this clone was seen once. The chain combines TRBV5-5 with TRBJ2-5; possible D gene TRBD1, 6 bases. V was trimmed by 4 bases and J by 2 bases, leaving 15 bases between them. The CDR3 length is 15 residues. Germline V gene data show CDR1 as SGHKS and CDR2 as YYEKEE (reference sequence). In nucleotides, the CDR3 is TGTGCCAGCAGCCTCGGGACAACCTTACAAGAGACCCAGTACTTC. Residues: CASSLGTTLQETQYF.

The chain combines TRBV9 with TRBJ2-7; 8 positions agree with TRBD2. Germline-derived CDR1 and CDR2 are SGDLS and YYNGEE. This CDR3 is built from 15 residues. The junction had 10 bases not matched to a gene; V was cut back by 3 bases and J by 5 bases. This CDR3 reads CASSDWSGSTNEQYF. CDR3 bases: TGTGCCAGCAGCGATTGGAGCGGGAGCACCAACGAGCAGTACTTC.

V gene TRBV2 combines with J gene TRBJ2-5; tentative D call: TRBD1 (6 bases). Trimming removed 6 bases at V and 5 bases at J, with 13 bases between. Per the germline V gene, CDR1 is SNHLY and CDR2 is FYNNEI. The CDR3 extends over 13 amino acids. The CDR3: CASSFTGSETQYF. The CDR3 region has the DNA TGTGCCAGCAGCTTTACAGGGAGCGAGACCCAGTACTTC.

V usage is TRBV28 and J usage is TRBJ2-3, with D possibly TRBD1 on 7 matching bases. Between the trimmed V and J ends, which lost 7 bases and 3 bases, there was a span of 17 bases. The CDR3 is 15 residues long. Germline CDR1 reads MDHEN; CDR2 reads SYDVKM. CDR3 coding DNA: TGTGCCAGCACCTTGGGGCCAGGGGGGACAGATACGCAGTATTTT. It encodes CASTLGPGGTDTQYF.

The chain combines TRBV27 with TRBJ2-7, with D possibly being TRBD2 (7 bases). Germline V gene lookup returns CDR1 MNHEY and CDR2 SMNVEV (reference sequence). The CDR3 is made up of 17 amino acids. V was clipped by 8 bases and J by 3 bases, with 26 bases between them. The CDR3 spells CASSIWGGAGVDYEQYF. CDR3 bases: TGTGCCAGCTCTATCTGGGGGGGGGCTGGGGTAGACTACGAGCAGTACTTC.

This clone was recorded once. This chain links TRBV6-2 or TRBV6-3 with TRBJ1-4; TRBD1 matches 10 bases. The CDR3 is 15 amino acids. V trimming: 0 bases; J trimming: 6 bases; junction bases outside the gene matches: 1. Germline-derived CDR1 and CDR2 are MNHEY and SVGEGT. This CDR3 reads CASSYSTGGYEKLFF. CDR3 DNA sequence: TGTGCCAGCAGTTACTCGACAGGGGGCTATGAAAAACTGTTTTTT.

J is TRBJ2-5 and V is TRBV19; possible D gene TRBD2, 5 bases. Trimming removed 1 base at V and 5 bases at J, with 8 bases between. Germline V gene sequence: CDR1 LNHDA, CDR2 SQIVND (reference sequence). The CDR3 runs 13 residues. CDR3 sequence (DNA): TGTGCCAGTAGTATAGTCGGGAAGGAGACCCAGTACTTC. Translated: CASSIVGKETQYF.

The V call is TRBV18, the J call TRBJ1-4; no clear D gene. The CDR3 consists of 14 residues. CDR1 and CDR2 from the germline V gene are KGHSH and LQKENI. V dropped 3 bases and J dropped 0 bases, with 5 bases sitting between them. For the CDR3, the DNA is TGTGCCAGCTCACCCGGGACAACTAATGAAAAACTGTTTTTT. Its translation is CASSPGTTNEKLFF. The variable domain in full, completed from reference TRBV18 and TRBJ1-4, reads NAGVMQNPRHLVRRRGQEARLRCSPMKGHSHVYWYRQLPEEGLKFMVYLQKENIIDESGMPKERFSAEFPKEGPSILRIQQVVRGDSAAYFCASSPGTTNEKLFFGSGTQLSVL.

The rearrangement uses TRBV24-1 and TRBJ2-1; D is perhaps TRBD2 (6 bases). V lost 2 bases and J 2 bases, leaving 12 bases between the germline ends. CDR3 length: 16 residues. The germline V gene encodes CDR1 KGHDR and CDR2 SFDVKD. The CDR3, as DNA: TGTGCCACCAGTGATTACCGGTCGGGGGCCTACAATGAGCAGTTCTTC. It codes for CATSDYRSGAYNEQFF.

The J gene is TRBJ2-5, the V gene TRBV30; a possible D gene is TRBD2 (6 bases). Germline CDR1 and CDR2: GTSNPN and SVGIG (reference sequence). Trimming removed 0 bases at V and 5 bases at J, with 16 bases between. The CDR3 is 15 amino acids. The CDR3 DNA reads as TGTGCCTGGAGTGTACGGGGGACGGGACGGGAGACCCAGTACTTC. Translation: CAWSVRGTGRETQYF.

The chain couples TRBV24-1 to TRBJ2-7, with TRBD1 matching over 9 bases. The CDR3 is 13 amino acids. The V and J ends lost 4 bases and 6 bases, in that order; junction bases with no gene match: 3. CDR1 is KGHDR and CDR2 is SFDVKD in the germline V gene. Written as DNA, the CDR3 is TGTGCCACCAGTGACCAGACAGGGGGCGAGCAGTACTTC. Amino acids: CATSDQTGGEQYF.

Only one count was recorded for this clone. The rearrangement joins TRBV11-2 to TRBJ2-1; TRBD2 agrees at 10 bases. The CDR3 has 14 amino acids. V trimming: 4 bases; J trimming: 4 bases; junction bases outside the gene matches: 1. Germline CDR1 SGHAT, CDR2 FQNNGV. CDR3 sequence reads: CASSSSGSYNEQFF. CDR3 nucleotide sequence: TGTGCCAGCAGCTCTAGCGGGAGTTACAATGAGCAGTTCTTC.

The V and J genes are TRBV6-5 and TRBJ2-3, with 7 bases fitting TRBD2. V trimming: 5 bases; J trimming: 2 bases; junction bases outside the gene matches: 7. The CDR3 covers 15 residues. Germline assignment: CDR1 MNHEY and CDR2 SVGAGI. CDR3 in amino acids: CASSQLGGNTDTQYF. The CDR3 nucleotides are TGTGCCAGCAGTCAACTGGGGGGGAACACAGATACGCAGTATTTT.